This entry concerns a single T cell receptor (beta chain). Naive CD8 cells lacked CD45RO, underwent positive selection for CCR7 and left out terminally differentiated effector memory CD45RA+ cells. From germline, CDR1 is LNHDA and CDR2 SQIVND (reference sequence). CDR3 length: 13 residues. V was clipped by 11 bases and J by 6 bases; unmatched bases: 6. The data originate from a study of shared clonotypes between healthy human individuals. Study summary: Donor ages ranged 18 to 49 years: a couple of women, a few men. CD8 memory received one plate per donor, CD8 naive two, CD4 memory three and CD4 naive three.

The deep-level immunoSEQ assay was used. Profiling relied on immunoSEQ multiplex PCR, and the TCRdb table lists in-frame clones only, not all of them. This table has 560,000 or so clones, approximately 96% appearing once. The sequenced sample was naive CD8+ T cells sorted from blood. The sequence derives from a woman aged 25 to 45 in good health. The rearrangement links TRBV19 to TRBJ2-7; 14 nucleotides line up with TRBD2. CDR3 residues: CAHYGLAGGEQYF. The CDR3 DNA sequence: TGTGCCCACTATGGACTAGCGGGAGGCGAGCAGTACTTC.